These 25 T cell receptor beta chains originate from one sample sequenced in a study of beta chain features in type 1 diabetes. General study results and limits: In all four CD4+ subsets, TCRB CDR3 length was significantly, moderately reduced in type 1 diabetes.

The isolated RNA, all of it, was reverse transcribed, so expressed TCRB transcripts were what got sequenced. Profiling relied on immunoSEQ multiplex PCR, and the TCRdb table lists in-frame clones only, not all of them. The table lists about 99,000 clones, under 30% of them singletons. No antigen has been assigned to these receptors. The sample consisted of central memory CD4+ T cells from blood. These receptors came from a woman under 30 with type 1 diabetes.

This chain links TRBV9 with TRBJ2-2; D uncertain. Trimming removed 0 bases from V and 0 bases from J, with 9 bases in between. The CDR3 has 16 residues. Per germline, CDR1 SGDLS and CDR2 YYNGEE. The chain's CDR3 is CASSVVEAANTGELFF. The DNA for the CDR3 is TGTGCCAGCAGCGTAGTCGAGGCCGCGAACACCGGGGAGCTGTTTTTT.

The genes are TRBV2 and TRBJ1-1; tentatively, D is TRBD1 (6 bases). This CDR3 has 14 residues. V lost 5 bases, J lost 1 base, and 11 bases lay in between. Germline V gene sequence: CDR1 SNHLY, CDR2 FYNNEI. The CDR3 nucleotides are TGTGCCAGCAGTCCCGGACAGAAGAACACTGAAGCTTTCTTT. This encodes CASSPGQKNTEAFF.

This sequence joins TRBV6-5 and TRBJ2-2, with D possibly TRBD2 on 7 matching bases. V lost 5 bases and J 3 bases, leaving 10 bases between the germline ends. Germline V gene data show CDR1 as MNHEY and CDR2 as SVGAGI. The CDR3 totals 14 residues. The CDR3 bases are TGTGCCAGCAGTAGGGAGGGGGACACCGGGGAGCTGTTTTTT. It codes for CASSREGDTGELFF.

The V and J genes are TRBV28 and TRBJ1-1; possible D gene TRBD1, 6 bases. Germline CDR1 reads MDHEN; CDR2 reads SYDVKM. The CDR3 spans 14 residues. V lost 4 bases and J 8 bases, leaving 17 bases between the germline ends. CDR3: CASSYGQSGSEAFF. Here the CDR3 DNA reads TGTGCCAGCAGTTATGGACAGTCCGGGTCGGAAGCTTTCTTT.

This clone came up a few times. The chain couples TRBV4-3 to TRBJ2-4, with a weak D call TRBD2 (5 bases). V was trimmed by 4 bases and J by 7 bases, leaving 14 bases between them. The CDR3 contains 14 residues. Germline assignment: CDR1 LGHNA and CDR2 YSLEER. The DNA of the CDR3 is TGCGCCAGCAGCCCCAGCTCTGGCGGGAACATTCAGTACTTC. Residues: CASSPSSGGNIQYF.

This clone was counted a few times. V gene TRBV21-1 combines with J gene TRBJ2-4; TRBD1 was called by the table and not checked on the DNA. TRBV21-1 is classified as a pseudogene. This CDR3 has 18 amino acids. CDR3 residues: CASSRSRGLRMAKNIQYF. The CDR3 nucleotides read TGTGCCAGCAGCAGATCACGTGGCCTCAGAATGGCCAAAAACATTCAGTACTTC.

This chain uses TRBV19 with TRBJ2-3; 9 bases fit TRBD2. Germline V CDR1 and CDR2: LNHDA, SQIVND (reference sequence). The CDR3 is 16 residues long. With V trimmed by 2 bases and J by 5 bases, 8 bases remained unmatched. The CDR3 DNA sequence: TGTGCCAGTAGTATATTCGCGGGAGGGCCCGTAGATACGCAGTATTTT. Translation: CASSIFAGGPVDTQYF.

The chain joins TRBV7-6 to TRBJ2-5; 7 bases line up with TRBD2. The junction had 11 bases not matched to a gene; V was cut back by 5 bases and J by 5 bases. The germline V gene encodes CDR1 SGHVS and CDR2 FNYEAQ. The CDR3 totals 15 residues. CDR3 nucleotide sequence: TGTGCCAGCAGCGATGGGGGGGGTCTAGGGGAGACCCAGTACTTC. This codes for CASSDGGGLGETQYF.

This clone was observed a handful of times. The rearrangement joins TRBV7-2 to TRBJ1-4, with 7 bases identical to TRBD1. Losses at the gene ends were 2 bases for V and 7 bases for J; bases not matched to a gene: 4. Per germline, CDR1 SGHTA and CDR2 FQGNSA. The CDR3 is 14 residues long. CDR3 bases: TGTGCCAGCAGCTTAAGACAGGGAGGTGAAAAACTGTTTTTT. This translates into CASSLRQGGEKLFF.

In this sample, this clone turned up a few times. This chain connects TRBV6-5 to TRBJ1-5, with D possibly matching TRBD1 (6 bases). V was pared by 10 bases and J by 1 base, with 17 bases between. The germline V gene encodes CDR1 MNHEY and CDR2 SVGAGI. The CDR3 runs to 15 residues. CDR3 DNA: TGTGCCACAGCAGTTGGGGGGGCCAGCAATCAGCCCCAGCATTTT. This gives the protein CATAVGGASNQPQHF.

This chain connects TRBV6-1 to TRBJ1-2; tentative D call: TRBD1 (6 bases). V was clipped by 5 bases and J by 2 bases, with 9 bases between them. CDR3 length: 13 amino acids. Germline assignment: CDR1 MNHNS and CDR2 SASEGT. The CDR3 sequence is CASSRQENYGYTF. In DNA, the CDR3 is TGTGCCAGCAGTAGACAGGAGAACTATGGCTACACCTTC.

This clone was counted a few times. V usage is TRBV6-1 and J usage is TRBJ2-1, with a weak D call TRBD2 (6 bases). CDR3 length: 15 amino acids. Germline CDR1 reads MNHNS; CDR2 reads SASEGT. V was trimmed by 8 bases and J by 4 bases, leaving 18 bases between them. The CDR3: CASAPPGAWYNEQFF. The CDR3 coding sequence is TGTGCCAGCGCCCCCCCGGGAGCGTGGTACAATGAGCAGTTCTTC.

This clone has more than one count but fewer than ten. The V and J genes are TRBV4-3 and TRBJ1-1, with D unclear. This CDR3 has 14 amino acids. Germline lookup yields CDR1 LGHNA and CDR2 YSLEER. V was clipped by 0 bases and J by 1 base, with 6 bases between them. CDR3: CASSQEPGNTEAFF. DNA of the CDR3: TGCGCCAGCAGCCAAGAGCCGGGGAACACTGAAGCTTTCTTT.

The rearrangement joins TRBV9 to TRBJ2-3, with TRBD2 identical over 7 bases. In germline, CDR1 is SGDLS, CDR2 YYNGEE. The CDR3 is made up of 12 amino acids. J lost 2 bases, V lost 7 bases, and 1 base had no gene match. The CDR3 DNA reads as TGTGCCAGCCAGCGGGACACAGATACGCAGTATTTT. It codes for CASQRDTDTQYF.

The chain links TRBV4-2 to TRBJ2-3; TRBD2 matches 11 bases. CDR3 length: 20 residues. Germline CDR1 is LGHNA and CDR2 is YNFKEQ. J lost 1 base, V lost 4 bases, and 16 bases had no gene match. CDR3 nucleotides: TGTGCCAGCAGCCCCGGGGAACTAGCGGGAGACGCAACCGGCACAGATACGCAGTATTTT. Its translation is CASSPGELAGDATGTDTQYF.

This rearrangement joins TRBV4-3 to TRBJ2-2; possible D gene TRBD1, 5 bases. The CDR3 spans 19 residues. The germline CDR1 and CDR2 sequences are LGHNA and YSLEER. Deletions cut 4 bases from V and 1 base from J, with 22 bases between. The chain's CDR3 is CASSLTPGRGGLNTGELFF. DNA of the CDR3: TGCGCCAGCAGCCTCACCCCGGGTAGGGGCGGATTGAACACCGGGGAGCTGTTTTTT.

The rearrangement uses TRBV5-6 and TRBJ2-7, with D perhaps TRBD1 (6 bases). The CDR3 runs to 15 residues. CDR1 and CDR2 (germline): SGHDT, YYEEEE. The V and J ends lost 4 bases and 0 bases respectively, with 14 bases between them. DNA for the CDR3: TGTGCCAGCAGCCCTCGGACAGACTTCTCCTACGAGCAGTACTTC. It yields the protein CASSPRTDFSYEQYF.

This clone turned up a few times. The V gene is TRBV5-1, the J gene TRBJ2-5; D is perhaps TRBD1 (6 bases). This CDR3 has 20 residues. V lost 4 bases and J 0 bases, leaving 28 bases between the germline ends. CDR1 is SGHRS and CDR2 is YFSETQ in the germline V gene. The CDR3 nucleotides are TGCGCCAGCAGCACGGGACATCAAGCTAGTCCGGGACCGAACCAAGAGACCCAGTACTTC. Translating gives CASSTGHQASPGPNQETQYF.

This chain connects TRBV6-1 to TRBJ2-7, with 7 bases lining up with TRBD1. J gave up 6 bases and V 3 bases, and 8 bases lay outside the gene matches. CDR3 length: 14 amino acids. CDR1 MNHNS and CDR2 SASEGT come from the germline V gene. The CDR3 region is CASSDRQGQGEQYF. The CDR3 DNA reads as TGTGCCAGCAGTGACCGACAGGGACAAGGCGAGCAGTACTTC.

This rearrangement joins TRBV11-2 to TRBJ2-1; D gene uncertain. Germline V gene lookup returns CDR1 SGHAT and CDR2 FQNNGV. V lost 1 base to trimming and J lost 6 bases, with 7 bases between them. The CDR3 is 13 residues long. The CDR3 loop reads CASSLGLLNEQFF. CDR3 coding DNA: TGTGCCAGCAGCTTAGGACTGCTCAATGAGCAGTTCTTC.

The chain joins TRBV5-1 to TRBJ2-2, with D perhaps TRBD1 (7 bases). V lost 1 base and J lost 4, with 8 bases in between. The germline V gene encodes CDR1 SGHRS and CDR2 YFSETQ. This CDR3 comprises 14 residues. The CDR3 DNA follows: TGCGCCAGCAGCTTGCAGGGGGGCACCGGGGAGCTGTTTTTT. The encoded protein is CASSLQGGTGELFF.

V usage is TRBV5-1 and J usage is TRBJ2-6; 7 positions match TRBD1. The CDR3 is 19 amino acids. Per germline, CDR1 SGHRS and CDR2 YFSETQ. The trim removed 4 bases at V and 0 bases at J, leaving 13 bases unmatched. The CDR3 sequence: CASSPKIRDSHSGANVLTF. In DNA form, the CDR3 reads TGCGCCAGCAGCCCCAAGATTCGGGACAGTCACTCTGGGGCCAACGTCCTGACTTTC.

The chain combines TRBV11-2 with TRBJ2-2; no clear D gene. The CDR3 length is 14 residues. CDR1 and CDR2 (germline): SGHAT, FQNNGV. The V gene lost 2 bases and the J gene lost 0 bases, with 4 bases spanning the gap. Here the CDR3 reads CASSLNSNTGELFF. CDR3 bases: TGTGCCAGCAGCTTAAACTCGAACACCGGGGAGCTGTTTTTT.

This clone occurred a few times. The CDR3 bases are TGTGCCAGCATTCCCCGTGGACAGGGAGCCCAGCCCCAGCATTTT. Protein product: CASIPRGQGAQPQHF. This sequence joins TRBV28 and TRBJ1-5; 8 bases agree with TRBD1. The CDR3 spans 15 residues. Looked up from germline, CDR1 is MDHEN and CDR2 is SYDVKM. V trimming: 7 bases; J trimming: 7 bases; junction bases outside the gene matches: 12.

The CDR3 DNA follows: TGTGCCAGCAGCCCCTCCGGGACTTCCCTAACAGATACGCAGTATTTT. Translated, it gives CASSPSGTSLTDTQYF. This chain links TRBV11-2 with TRBJ2-3; TRBD2 is a possible D gene (6 bases). CDR1 is SGHAT and CDR2 is FQNNGV in the germline V gene. This CDR3 spans 16 amino acids. Trimming removed 5 bases at V and 3 bases at J, with 18 bases between.